The entry that follows covers one T cell receptor beta chain sequence. The germline V gene encodes CDR1 MGHRA and CDR2 YSYEKL. V was pared by 2 bases and J by 12 bases, with 25 bases between. The CDR3 sequence is 16 residues long. There were likely unrecorded immune exposures, though donors were nominally healthy when sampled. PCR used 60 Vbeta primers and 13 Jbeta primers. Some clones are missing from TCRdb's copy, which holds only in-frame ones; the method was immunoSEQ multiplex PCR. In the table there are about 160,000 clones, more than 70% of which are singletons. The data derive from a study of cytomegalovirus exposure and HLA in healthy donors. Study context: The roughly 120 million unique TCR beta sequences, from roughly 170 million T cells, were found by an earlier analysis. Membership in the Caucasian-associated ancestry cluster was found for about four fifths of roughly 360 genotyped donors.

This chain links TRBV4-1 with TRBJ1-2; TRBD1 is a possible D gene (6 bases). The sequence derives from a man between 60 and 70 years old in good health and CMV-seronegative. Sequenced material: PBMCs. The CDR3 DNA sequence: TGCGCCAGCAGCCAATTGGTTTGGGGACACATGTCAGGAGACACCTTC. This sequence encodes CASSQLVWGHMSGDTF.